This TCR beta chain appears in the sequencing data of a study of a mutant IDH1 vaccine in newly diagnosed glioma. Time point indicated: week 5, during vaccination. Doses of 300 ug of mutant IDH1 20-mer peptide were given with topical imiquimod. Libraries were prepared by immunoSEQ multiplex PCR; TCRdb keeps only in-frame clonotypes and omits some of them. The repertoire includes roughly 51,000 clones, approximately 86% of them detected once, and 3.1% sits in the top ten. In regard to this clone: What it binds is not known.

Between the trimmed V and J ends, which lost 7 bases and 6 bases, there was a span of 13 bases. This CDR3 is 13 amino acids long. Per the germline V gene, CDR1 is LGHNA and CDR2 is YNFKEQ. The chain links TRBV4-2 to TRBJ1-3; D is unresolved. Sample: PBMCs, taken from a glioma patient whose treatment included an IDH1 peptide vaccine. This TCR was recovered from a woman aged 18-29 years with glioma. Some clones in this sample may be carry-over from other donors' samples. In nucleotides, the CDR3 is TGTGCCAGCACCTTAGAGGGAGTAAACACCATATATTTT. Translated: CASTLEGVNTIYF.